The present T cell receptor (beta chain) was sequenced within a study of technical replicates of blood from several donors. The protocol was immunoSEQ multiplex PCR, while the TCRdb copy is restricted to in-frame clones and leaves out a portion. The sample contains approximately 87,000 clones, roughly 94% of which appear only once. Sequencing used T cells isolated from PBMCs. This receptor was taken from a human donor in good health.

The CDR3 sequence is CASSSGQGNEKLFF. Written as DNA, the CDR3 is TGCGCCAGCAGCTCGGGACAGGGGAACGAAAAACTGTTTTTT. This chain uses TRBV5-1 with TRBJ1-4, with 10 nucleotides matching TRBD1. This CDR3 contains 14 residues. J gave up 8 bases and V 3 bases, and 4 bases lay outside the gene matches. The germline V gene has CDR1 SGHRS and CDR2 YFSETQ.